This T cell receptor beta chain is drawn from a study of blood T cell repertoires in COVID-19. The participants were between roughly 18 and 90 years old and came from some 25 US areas. Cohort placement rested on clinical history that participants reported themselves. Cohort 3 recovered donors had two negative PCRs, clearance, or symptom resolution. As handled by the study authors: Using reference gene primer amplification, nucleated cell counts were estimated. The data were produced by immunoSEQ multiplex PCR, yet TCRdb's version contains in-frame clones alone and is incomplete. V and J calls and clone size come straight from that table; D and trimming were deduced from the DNA. This sample has 300,000 to 350,000 clones, with more than 85% found just once. The source is a woman in her 30s who had recovered from COVID-19. Sequencing was done on a sample of PBMCs or T cells enriched from blood (not recorded which).

CDR3 bases: TGTGCCTGGAGTGGGACAGGGGGCGGCGAGCAGTACTTC. Its protein product is CAWSGTGGGEQYF. This chain connects TRBV30 to TRBJ2-7, with 11 bases matching TRBD1. The CDR3 loop spans 13 amino acids. V dropped 1 base and J dropped 6; count of bases not matched to a gene: 2. The germline V gene has CDR1 GTSNPN and CDR2 SVGIG (reference sequence).